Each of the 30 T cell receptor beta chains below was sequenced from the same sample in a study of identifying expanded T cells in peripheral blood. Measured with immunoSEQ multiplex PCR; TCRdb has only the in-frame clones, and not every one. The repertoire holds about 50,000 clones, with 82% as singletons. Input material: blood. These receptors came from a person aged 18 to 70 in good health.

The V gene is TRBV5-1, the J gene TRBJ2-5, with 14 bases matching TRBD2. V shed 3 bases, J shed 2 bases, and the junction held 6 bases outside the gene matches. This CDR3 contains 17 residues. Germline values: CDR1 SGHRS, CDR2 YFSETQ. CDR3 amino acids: CASSSGLAGVIQETQYF. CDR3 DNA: TGCGCCAGCAGCTCGGGACTAGCGGGAGTTATTCAAGAGACCCAGTACTTC.

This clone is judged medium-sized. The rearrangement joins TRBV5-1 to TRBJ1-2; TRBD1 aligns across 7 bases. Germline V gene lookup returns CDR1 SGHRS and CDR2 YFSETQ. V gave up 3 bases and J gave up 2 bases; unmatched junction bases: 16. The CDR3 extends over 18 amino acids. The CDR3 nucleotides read TGCGCCAGCAGCTCTCCTAACAGGGGACGTGGAACGAACTATGGCTACACCTTC. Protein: CASSSPNRGRGTNYGYTF.

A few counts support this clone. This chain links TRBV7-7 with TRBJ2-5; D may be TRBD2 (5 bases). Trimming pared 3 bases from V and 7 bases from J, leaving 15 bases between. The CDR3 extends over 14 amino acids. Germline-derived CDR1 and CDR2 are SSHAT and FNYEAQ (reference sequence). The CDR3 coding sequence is TGTGCCAGCAGCTTGGGAGTGGGAAGAGGGACCCAGTACTTC. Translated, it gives CASSLGVGRGTQYF.

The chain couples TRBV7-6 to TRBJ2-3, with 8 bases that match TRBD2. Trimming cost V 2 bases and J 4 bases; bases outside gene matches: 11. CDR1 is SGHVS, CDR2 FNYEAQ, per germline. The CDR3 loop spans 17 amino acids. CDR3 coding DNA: TGTGCCAGCAGCTTACGCGGAGGAGCGGGAGTGTCAGATACGCAGTATTTT. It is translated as CASSLRGGAGVSDTQYF.

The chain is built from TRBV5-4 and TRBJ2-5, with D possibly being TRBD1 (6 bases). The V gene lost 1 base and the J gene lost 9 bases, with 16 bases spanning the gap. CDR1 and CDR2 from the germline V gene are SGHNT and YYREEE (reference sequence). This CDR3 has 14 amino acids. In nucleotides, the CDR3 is TGTGCCAGCAGCTTGCGTGGGGACACCCGGCCCCAGTACTTC. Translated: CASSLRGDTRPQYF.

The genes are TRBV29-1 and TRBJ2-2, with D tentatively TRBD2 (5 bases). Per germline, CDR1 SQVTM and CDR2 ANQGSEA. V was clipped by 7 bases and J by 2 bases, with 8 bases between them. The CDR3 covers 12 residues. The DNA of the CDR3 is TGCAGCGCCGGACTCAACACCGGGGAGCTGTTTTTT. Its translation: CSAGLNTGELFF.

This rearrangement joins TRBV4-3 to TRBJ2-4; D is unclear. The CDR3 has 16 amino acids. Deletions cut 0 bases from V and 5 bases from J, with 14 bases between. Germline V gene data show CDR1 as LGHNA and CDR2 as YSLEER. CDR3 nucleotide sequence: TGCGCCAGCAGCCAAGACGGTCGGGTCGGCGAAAACATTCAGTACTTC. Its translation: CASSQDGRVGENIQYF.

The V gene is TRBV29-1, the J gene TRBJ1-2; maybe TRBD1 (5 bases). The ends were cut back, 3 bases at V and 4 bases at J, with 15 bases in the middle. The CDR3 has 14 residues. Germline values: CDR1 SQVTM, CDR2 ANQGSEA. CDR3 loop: CSVDSQGGSYGYTF. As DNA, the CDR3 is TGCAGCGTTGATAGTCAGGGAGGCTCCTATGGCTACACCTTC.

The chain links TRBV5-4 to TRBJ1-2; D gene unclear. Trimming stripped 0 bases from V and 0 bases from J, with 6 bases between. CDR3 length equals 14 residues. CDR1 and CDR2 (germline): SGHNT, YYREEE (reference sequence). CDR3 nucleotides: TGTGCCAGCAGCTTGGCTCGAGCTAACTATGGCTACACCTTC. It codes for CASSLARANYGYTF.

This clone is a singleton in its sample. CDR3 amino acids: CASRWTGPYEQYF. The DNA for the CDR3 is TGCGCCAGCAGGTGGACAGGGCCCTACGAGCAGTACTTC. This sequence joins TRBV10-1 and TRBJ2-7; 8 bases map to TRBD1. V shed 6 bases, J shed 2 bases, and the junction held 3 bases outside the gene matches. The germline V gene encodes CDR1 WNHNN and CDR2 SYGVQD (reference sequence). This CDR3 region has 13 residues.

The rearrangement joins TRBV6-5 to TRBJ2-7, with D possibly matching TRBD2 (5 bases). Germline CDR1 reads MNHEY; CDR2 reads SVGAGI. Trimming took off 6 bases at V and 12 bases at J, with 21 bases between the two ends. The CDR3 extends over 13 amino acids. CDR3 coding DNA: TGTGCCAGCAGCTTATCTCTAAGGGAGAGGAGGTACTTC. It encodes CASSLSLRERRYF.

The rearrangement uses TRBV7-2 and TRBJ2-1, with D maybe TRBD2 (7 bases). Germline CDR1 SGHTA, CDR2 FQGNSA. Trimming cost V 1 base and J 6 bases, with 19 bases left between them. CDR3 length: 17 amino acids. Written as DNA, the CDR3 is TGTGCCAGCAGCTTAGAAGGGGCGGGGGCTCTAGGCAATGAGCAGTTCTTC. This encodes CASSLEGAGALGNEQFF.

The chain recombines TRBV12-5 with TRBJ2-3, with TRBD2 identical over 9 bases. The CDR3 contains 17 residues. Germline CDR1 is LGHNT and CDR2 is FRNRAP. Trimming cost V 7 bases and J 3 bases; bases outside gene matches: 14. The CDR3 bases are TGTGCTAGTGCCCTAGCGCTAGCGGGAATTTTAACAGATACGCAGTATTTT. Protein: CASALALAGILTDTQYF.

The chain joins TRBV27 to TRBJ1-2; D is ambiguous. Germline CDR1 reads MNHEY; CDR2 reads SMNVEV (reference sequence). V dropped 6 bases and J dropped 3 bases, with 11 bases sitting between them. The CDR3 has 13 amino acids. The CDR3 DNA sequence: TGTGCCAGCAGCCCCTGGGCAGACTATGGCTACACCTTC. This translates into CASSPWADYGYTF.

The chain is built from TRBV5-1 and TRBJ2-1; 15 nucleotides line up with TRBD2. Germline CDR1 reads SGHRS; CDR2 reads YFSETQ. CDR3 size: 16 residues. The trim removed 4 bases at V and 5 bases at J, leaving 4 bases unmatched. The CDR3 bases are TGCGCCAGCAGCCGTGGACTAGCGGGAGGGGACAATGAGCAGTTCTTC. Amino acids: CASSRGLAGGDNEQFF.

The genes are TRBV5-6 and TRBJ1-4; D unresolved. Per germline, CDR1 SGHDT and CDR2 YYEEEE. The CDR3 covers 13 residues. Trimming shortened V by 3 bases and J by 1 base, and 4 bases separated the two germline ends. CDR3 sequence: CASSWGTNEKLFF. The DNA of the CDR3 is TGTGCCAGCAGCTGGGGAACTAATGAAAAACTGTTTTTT.

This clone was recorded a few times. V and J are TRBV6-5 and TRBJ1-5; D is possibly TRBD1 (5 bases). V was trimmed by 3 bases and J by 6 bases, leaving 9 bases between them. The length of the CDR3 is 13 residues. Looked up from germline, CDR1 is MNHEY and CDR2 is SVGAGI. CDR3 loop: CASSYQGGQPQHF. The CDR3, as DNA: TGTGCCAGCAGTTATCAGGGCGGTCAGCCCCAGCATTTT.

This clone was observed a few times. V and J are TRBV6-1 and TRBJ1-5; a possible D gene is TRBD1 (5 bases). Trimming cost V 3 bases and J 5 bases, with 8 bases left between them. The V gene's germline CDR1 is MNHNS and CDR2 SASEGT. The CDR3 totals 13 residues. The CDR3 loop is CASSDLGDQPQHF. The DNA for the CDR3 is TGTGCCAGCAGTGACTTGGGGGATCAGCCCCAGCATTTT.

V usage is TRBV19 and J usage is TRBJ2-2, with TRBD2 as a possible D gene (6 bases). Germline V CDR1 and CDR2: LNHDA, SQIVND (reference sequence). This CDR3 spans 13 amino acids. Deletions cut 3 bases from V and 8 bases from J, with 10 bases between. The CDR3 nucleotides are TGTGCCAGTAGTATTGGTGCGGGAGGGGAGCTGTTTTTT. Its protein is CASSIGAGGELFF. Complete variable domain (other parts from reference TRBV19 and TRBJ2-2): DGGITQSPKYLFRKEGQNVTLSCEQNLNHDAMYWYRQDPGQGLRLIYYSQIVNDFQKGDIAEGYSVSREKKESFPLTVTSAQKNPTAFYLCASSIGAGGELFFGEGSRLTVL.

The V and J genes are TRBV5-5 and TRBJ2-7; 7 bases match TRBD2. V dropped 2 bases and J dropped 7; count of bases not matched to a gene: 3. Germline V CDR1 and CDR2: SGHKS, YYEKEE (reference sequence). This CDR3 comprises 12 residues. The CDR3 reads CASSFGGREQYV. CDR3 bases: TGTGCCAGCAGCTTCGGGGGGAGGGAGCAGTACGTC.

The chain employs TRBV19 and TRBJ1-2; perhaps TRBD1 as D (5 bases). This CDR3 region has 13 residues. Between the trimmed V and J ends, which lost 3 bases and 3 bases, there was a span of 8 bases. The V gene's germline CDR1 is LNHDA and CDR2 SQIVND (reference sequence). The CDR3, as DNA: TGTGCCAGTAGTATCGACAGAGACTATGGCTACACCTTC. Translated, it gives CASSIDRDYGYTF.

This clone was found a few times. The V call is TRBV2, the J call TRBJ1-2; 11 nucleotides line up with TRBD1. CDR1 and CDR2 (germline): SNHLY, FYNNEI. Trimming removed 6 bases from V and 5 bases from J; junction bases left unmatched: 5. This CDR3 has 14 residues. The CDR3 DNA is TGTGCCAGCAGGCTCGGACAGGGGGCATATGGCTACACCTTC. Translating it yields CASRLGQGAYGYTF.

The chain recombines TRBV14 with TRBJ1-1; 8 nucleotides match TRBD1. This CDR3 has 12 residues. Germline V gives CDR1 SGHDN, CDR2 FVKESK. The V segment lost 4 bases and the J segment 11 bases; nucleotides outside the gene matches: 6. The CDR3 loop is CASSRSDRGAFF. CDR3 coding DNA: TGTGCCAGCAGCCGATCCGACAGGGGCGCTTTCTTT.

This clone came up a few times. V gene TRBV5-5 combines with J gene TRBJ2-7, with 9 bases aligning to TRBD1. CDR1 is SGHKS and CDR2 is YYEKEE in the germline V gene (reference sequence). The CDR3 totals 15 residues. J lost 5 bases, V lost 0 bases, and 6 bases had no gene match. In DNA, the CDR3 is TGTGCCAGCAGCTTGGTGGGGACAGGGTTCCACGAGCAGTACTTC. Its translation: CASSLVGTGFHEQYF. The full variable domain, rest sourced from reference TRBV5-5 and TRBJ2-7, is DAGVTQSPTHLIKTRGQQVTLRCSPISGHKSVSWYQQVLGQGPQFIFQYYEKEERGRGNFPDRFSARQFPNYSSELNVNALLLGDSALYLCASSLVGTGFHEQYFGPGTRLTVT.

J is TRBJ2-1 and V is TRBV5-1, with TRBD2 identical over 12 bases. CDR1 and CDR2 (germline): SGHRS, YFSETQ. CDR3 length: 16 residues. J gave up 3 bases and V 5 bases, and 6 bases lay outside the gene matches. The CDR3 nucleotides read TGCGCCAGCAGATTACTAGCGGGGGGAGGCTACAATGAGCAGTTCTTC. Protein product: CASRLLAGGGYNEQFF.

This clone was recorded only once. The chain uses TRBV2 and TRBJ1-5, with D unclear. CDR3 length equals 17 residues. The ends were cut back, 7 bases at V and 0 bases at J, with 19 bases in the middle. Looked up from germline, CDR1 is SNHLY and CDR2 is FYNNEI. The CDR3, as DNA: TGTGCCAGCACATCCGCACCAACTATCTATAGCAATCAGCCCCAGCATTTT. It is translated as CASTSAPTIYSNQPQHF.

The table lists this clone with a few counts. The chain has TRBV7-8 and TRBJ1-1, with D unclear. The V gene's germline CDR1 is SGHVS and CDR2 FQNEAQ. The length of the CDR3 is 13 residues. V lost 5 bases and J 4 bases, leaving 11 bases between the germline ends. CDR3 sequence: CASSPTLSTEAFF. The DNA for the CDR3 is TGTGCCAGCAGCCCAACCTTAAGCACTGAAGCTTTCTTT.

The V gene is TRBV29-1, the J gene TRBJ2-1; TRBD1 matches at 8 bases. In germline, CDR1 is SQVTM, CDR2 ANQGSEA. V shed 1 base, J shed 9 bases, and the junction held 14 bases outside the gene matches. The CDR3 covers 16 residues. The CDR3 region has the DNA TGCAGCGTTGAAGGGGGCGGCAGGGGGCAATTCGGTGAGCAGTTCTTC. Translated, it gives CSVEGGGRGQFGEQFF.

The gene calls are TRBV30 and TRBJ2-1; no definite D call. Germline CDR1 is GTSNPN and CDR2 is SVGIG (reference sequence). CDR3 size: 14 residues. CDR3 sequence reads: CAQTLSASPNEQFF. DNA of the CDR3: TGTGCTCAGACCTTATCCGCCTCACCCAATGAGCAGTTCTTC.

CDR3 sequence reads: CASSVLDSSGNTIYF. CDR3 coding DNA: TGTGCCAGCAGTGTATTGGACAGCTCTGGAAACACCATATATTTT. The chain couples TRBV2 to TRBJ1-3, with D possibly matching TRBD1 (6 bases). V dropped 4 bases and J dropped 0 bases, with 10 bases sitting between them. The germline CDR1 and CDR2 sequences are SNHLY and FYNNEI. The CDR3 runs 15 residues.